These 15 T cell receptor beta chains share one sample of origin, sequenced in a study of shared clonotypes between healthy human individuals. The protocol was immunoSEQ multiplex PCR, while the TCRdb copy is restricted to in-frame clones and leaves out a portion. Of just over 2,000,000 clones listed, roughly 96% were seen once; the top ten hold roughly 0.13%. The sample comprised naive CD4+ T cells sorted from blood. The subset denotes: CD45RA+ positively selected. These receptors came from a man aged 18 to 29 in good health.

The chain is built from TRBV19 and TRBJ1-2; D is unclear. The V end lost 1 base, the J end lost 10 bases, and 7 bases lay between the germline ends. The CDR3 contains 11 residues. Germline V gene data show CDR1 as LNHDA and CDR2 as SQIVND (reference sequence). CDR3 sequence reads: CASSIGSVYTF. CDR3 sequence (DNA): TGTGCCAGTAGTATAGGGTCCGTCTACACCTTC.

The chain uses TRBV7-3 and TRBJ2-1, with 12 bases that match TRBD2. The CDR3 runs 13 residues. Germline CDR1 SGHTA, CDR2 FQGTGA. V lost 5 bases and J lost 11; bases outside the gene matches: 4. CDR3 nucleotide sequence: TGTGCCAGCAGCCCAGGACTAGCGGGGCAGCAGTTCTTC. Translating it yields CASSPGLAGQQFF.

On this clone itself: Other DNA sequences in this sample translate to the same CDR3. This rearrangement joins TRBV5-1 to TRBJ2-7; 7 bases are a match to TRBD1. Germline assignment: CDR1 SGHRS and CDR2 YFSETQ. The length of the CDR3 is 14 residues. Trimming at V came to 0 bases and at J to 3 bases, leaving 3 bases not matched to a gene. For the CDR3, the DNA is TGCGCCAGCAGCTTGGGGGGACAGTACTACGAGCAGTACTTC. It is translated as CASSLGGQYYEQYF.

As DNA, the CDR3 is TGTGCCAGCAGCTTAGGGGTGGTCGGGTATTCACCCCTCCACTTT. Its protein is CASSLGVVGYSPLHF. This chain links TRBV7-2 with TRBJ1-6; D unresolved. Germline CDR1 SGHTA, CDR2 FQGNSA. CDR3 length equals 15 residues. V was trimmed by 1 base and J by 8 bases, leaving 12 bases between them. Using reference TRBV7-2 and TRBJ1-6 for the parts outside the CDR3, the full variable domain is GAGVSQSPSNKVTEKGKDVELRCDPISGHTALYWYRQSLGQGLEFLIYFQGNSAPDKSGLPSDRFSAERTGGSVSTLTIQRTQQEDSAVYLCASSLGVVGYSPLHFGNGTRLTVT.

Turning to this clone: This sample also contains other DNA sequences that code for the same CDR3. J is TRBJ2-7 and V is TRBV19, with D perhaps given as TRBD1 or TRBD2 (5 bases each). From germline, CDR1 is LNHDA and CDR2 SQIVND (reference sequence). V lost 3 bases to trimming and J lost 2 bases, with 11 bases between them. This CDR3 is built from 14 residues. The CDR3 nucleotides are TGTGCCAGTAGTATTGGCCCGGGGCCCTACGAGCAGTACTTC. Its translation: CASSIGPGPYEQYF.

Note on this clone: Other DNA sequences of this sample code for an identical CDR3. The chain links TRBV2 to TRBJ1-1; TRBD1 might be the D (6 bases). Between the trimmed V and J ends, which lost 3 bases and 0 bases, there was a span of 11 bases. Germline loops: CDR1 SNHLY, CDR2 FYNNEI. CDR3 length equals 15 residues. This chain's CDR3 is CASSERGTVNTEAFF. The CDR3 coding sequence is TGTGCCAGCAGTGAGAGGGGGACGGTGAACACTGAAGCTTTCTTT.

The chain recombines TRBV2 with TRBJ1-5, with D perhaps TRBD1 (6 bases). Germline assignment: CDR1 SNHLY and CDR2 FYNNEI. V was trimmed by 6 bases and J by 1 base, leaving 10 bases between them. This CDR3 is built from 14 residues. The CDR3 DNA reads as TGTGCCAGCAGAGGACAGCCCAGCAATCAGCCCCAGCATTTT. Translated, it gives CASRGQPSNQPQHF. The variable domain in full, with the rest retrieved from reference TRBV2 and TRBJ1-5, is EPEVTQTPSHQVTQMGQEVILRCVPISNHLYFYWYRQILGQKVEFLVSFYNNEISEKSEIFDDQFSVERPDGSNFTLKIRSTKLEDSAMYFCASRGQPSNQPQHFGDGTRLSIL.

Here the CDR3 DNA reads TGCGCCAGCAGCTTACAGGGCCCCTCGGGAGAGACCCAGTACTTC. This codes for CASSLQGPSGETQYF. V gene TRBV5-1 combines with J gene TRBJ2-5; D may be TRBD1 (6 bases). Germline CDR1 is SGHRS and CDR2 is YFSETQ. The CDR3 runs to 15 residues. Deletions cut 2 bases from V and 4 bases from J, with 15 bases between.

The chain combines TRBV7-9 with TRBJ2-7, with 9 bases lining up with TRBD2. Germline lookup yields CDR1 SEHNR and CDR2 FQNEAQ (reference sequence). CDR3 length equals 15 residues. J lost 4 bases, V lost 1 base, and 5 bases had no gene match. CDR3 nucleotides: TGTGCCAGCAGCTTAGTCGCGGGGGGGCGATACGAGCAGTACTTC. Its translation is CASSLVAGGRYEQYF.

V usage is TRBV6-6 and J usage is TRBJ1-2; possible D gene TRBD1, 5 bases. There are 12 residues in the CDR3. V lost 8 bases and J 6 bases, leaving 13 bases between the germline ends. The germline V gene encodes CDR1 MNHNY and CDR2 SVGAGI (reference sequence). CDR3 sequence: CASRDSNHGYTF. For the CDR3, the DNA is TGTGCCAGCCGAGACAGCAACCATGGCTACACCTTC.

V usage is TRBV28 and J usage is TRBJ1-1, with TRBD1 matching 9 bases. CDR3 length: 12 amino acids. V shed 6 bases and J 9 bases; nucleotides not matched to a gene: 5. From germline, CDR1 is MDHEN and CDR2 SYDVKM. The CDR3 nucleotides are TGTGCCAGCAGCTTTGGGACAGGGAAAGCTTTCTTT. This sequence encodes CASSFGTGKAFF.

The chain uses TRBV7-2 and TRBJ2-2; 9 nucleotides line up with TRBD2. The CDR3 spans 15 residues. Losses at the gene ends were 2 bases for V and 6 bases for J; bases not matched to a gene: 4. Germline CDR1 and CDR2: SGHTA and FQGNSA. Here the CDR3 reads CASSLIRTSAGELFF. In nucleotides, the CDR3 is TGTGCCAGCAGCTTAATTAGGACTAGCGCCGGGGAGCTGTTTTTT. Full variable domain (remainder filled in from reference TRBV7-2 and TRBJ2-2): GAGVSQSPSNKVTEKGKDVELRCDPISGHTALYWYRQSLGQGLEFLIYFQGNSAPDKSGLPSDRFSAERTGGSVSTLTIQRTQQEDSAVYLCASSLIRTSAGELFFGEGSRLTVL.

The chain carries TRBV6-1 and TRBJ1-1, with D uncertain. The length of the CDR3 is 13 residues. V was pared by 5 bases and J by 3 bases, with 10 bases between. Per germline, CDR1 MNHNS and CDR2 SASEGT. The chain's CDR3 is CASSTRVYTEAFF. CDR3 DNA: TGTGCCAGCAGTACTAGGGTTTACACTGAAGCTTTCTTT.

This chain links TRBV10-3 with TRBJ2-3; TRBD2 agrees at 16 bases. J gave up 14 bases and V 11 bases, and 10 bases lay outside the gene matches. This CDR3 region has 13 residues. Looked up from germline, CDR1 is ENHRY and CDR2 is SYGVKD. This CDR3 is CASMGLAGGHLYF. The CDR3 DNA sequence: TGTGCCTCCATGGGACTAGCGGGAGGGCATCTGTATTTT.

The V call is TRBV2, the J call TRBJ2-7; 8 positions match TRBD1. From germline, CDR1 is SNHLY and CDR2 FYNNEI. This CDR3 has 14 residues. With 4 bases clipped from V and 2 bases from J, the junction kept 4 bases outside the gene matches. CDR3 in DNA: TGTGCCAGCAGTGTACAGGGGGTGACCTACGAGCAGTACTTC. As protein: CASSVQGVTYEQYF.